Following are 9 T cell receptor beta chains from one sample sequenced in a study of blood T cell repertoires in COVID-19. TCRdb's copy holds only in-frame clones and misses some; the assay was immunoSEQ multiplex PCR. The sample lists some 400,000 clones; 85% to 90% were seen once. Sequencing was carried out using peripheral blood. All receptors derive from a human donor in a cohort sampled during active COVID-19.

The CDR3 nucleotides read TGCGCCAGCAGCTTGGACAGGGGGACGAATGAGCAGTTCTTC. Translating it yields CASSLDRGTNEQFF. This chain joins TRBV5-1 and TRBJ2-1, with 8 bases aligning to TRBD1. CDR3 size: 14 residues. V lost 0 bases to trimming and J lost 7 bases; unmatched junction nucleotides: 3. Looked up from germline, CDR1 is SGHRS and CDR2 is YFSETQ.

This clone was observed once. V is TRBV1 and J is TRBJ1-1; the listed D gene, TRBD1, was not tested against the DNA. TRBV1 is a pseudogene. The CDR3 is made up of 15 amino acids. Written as DNA, the CDR3 is TGCACCAGCAGCCATTTCGACAGGCCTCAACCTGAAGCTTTCTTT. Its translation is CTSSHFDRPQPEAFF.

V is TRBV18 and J is TRBJ2-7; 8 nucleotides agree with TRBD1. CDR1 KGHSH and CDR2 LQKENI come from the germline V gene. With 3 bases clipped from V and 2 bases from J, the junction kept 6 bases outside the gene matches. This CDR3 spans 15 amino acids. The CDR3 sequence: CASSPAGQAAYEQYF. In DNA, the CDR3 is TGTGCCAGCTCACCGGCGGGACAGGCCGCCTACGAGCAGTACTTC. Full variable domain (rest looked up from reference TRBV18 and TRBJ2-7): NAGVMQNPRHLVRRRGQEARLRCSPMKGHSHVYWYRQLPEEGLKFMVYLQKENIIDESGMPKERFSAEFPKEGPSILRIQQVVRGDSAAYFCASSPAGQAAYEQYFGPGTRLTVT.

The genes are TRBV27 and TRBJ2-7, with a possible D match to TRBD1 (5 bases). Germline loops: CDR1 MNHEY, CDR2 SMNVEV (reference sequence). V lost 5 bases and J 6 bases, leaving 23 bases between the germline ends. The CDR3 totals 16 residues. CDR3: CASSPSLGHDTFEQYF. The CDR3 DNA follows: TGTGCCAGCAGTCCCAGCCTAGGACACGATACCTTCGAGCAGTACTTC.

This chain uses TRBV2 with TRBJ2-1; D uncertain. The germline CDR1 and CDR2 sequences are SNHLY and FYNNEI. The CDR3 has 13 residues. V was trimmed by 4 bases and J by 9 bases, leaving 13 bases between them. CDR3 in amino acids: CASSVSSLAEQFF. The CDR3 DNA is TGTGCCAGCAGTGTTTCTAGTCTGGCTGAGCAGTTCTTC.

The chain carries TRBV5-1 and TRBJ2-3; possibly TRBD2 for D (5 bases). The ends were cut back, 2 bases at V and 5 bases at J, with 12 bases in the middle. Per germline, CDR1 SGHRS and CDR2 YFSETQ. CDR3 length: 14 residues. The DNA of the CDR3 is TGCGCCAGCAGCTTTGGAGCGGCGGTAGATACGCAGTATTTT. It yields the protein CASSFGAAVDTQYF.

The chain links TRBV3-1 (or the pseudogene TRBV3-2) to TRBJ2-7; 9 bases align to TRBD1. The germline gives CDR1 LGHDT, CDR2 YNNKEL (reference sequence). This CDR3 is 18 amino acids long. With 1 base clipped from V and 1 base from J, the junction kept 11 bases outside the gene matches. The CDR3, as DNA: TGTGCCAGCAGCCAAGTCCCGGGACAGGGATTAGGTTCCTACGAGCAGTACTTC. This codes for CASSQVPGQGLGSYEQYF.

The rearrangement links TRBV24-1 to TRBJ2-2; tentative D call: TRBD2 (5 bases). This CDR3 region has 15 residues. V was cut by 3 bases and J by 5 bases, with 12 bases left in between. Germline-derived CDR1 and CDR2 are KGHDR and SFDVKD. The CDR3 loop reads CATSDPRVGTGELFF. The CDR3 DNA follows: TGTGCCACCAGTGATCCGAGGGTTGGGACCGGGGAGCTGTTTTTT.

V is TRBV11-2 and J is TRBJ2-3; 10 nucleotides agree with TRBD1. The CDR3 consists of 15 residues. The V and J ends lost 3 bases and 6 bases, in that order; junction bases with no gene match: 6. Germline V gene data show CDR1 as SGHAT and CDR2 as FQNNGV. The CDR3 DNA reads TGTGCCAGCAGCTTTTTAGGGACAGGGGACGATACGCAGTATTTT. This encodes CASSFLGTGDDTQYF.